The 5 T cell receptor beta chains reported below all come from one sample, sequenced in a study of massively parallel sequencing of T cell beta chains. TCRdb re-derived calls from the 5' RACE reads in MiXCR, one entry per CDR3 protein. This table holds fewer than 4,500 distinct CDR3 sequences, 30% to 45% found once. The sequencing sample was made of commercial RNA from peripheral blood pooled from many donors. The receptors were sampled from a pool of human donors in good health; the sample was commercial RNA pooled from many donors.

By proportion, this clonotype is medium-sized. This chain links TRBV10-2 with TRBJ1-3; no clear D. This CDR3 contains 12 residues. V was pared by 2 bases and J by 6 bases, with 5 bases between. Germline CDR1 reads WSHSY; CDR2 reads SAAADI. CDR3 protein: CASSELENTIYF. The CDR3 bases are TGCGCCAGCAGTGAGCTAGAAAACACCATATATTTT.

The chain links TRBV20-1 to TRBJ2-7; D perhaps matches TRBD2 (5 bases). Germline V gene lookup returns CDR1 DFQATT and CDR2 SNEGSKA (reference sequence). This CDR3 is 13 amino acids long. Trimming took 3 bases from V and 0 from J, leaving 9 bases between them. CDR3 residues: CSARAGSSYEQYF. In DNA form, the CDR3 reads TGCAGTGCTAGGGCGGGTAGCTCCTACGAGCAGTACTTC.

This clonotype has just a few counts. The J gene is TRBJ2-7, the V gene TRBV28, with D uncertain. The CDR3 has 12 residues. The V end was cut by 0 bases, the J end by 3 bases, with 3 bases between. Germline values: CDR1 MDHEN, CDR2 SYDVKM. The CDR3 is CASSLWVYEQYF. CDR3 DNA sequence: TGTGCCAGCAGTTTATGGGTCTACGAGCAGTACTTC.

The sample holds one count of this clonotype. V gene TRBV7-3 combines with J gene TRBJ2-2; 9 bases match TRBD2. V lost 1 base and J lost 4; bases outside the gene matches: 1. Per the germline V gene, CDR1 is SGHTA and CDR2 is FQGTGA. This CDR3 is built from 15 residues. CDR3 protein: CASSLNSGGTGELFF. DNA of the CDR3: TGTGCCAGCAGCTTAAATAGCGGGGGCACCGGGGAGCTGTTTTTT.

This chain joins TRBV19 and TRBJ1-5; 7 bases agree with TRBD1. Germline lookup yields CDR1 LNHDA and CDR2 SQIVND (reference sequence). The junction had 7 bases not matched to a gene; V was cut back by 5 bases and J by 9 bases. The CDR3 extends over 13 amino acids. CDR3 loop: CASSSQGDLPQHF. CDR3 DNA: TGTGCCAGTAGTTCCCAGGGGGACCTGCCCCAGCATTTT. Supplemented by reference TRBV19 and TRBJ1-5, the full variable domain reads DGGITQSPKYLFRKEGQNVTLSCEQNLNHDAMYWYRQDPGQGLRLIYYSQIVNDFQKGDIAEGYSVSREKKESFPLTVTSAQKNPTAFYLCASSSQGDLPQHFGDGTRLSIL.